This T cell receptor beta chain comes out of a study of T cell changes during pregnancy in multiple sclerosis. The protocol was immunoSEQ multiplex PCR, while the TCRdb copy is restricted to in-frame clones and leaves out a portion. The sample includes 70,000 to 75,000 clones, around nine tenths of them seen just once. V was cut by 4 bases and J by 2 bases, with 9 bases left in between. Germline V lookup: CDR1 SEHNR, CDR2 FQNEAQ (reference sequence). The CDR3 totals 13 residues. This TCR was recovered from a female donor in good health, enrolled as a control in a pregnancy study. Sequenced material: peripheral blood, taken in the second trimester of pregnancy. V gene TRBV7-9 combines with J gene TRBJ2-7; D perhaps matches TRBD1 (5 bases). The CDR3 sequence: CASSSAGTYEQYF. As DNA, the CDR3 is TGTGCCAGCAGCTCCGCAGGGACCTACGAGCAGTACTTC.